This T cell receptor (beta chain) is from a study of blood T cell repertoires in COVID-19. V lost 4 bases and J 2 bases, leaving 12 bases between the germline ends. The length of the CDR3 is 15 residues. Germline V gene data show CDR1 as MGHRA and CDR2 as YSYEKL. Seattle's cohort entered during active infection and was followed longitudinally. TCRdb keeps only in-frame clones here, not all; method: immunoSEQ multiplex PCR. The sample has 270,000 or so clones; roughly nine tenths are singletons. This receptor was identified in a woman younger than 45 with COVID-19, enrolled during active disease. Sequenced: peripheral blood. The J gene is TRBJ2-1, the V gene TRBV4-1, with D possibly matching TRBD2 (6 bases). The CDR3 protein is CASSPRLAAYNEQFF. CDR3 coding DNA: TGCGCCAGCAGCCCCCGATTAGCGGCCTACAATGAGCAGTTCTTC.